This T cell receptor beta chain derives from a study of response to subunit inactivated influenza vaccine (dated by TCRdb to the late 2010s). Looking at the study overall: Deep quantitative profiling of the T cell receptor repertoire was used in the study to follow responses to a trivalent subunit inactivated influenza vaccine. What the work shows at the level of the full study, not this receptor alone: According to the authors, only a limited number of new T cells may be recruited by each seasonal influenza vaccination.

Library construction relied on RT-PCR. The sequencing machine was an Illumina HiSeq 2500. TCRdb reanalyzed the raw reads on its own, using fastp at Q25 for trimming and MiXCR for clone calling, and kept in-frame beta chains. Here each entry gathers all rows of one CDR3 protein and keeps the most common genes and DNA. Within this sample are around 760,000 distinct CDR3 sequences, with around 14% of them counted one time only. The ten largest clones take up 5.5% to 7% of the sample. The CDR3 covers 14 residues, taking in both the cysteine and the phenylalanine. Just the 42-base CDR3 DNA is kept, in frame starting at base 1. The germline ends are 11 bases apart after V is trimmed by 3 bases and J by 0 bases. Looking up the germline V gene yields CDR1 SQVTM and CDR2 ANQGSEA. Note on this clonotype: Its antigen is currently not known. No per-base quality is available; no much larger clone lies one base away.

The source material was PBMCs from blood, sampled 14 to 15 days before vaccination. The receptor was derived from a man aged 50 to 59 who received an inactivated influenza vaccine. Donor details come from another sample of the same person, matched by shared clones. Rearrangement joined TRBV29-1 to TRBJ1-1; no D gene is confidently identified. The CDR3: CSVDLGVMNTEAFF. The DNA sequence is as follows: TGCAGCGTTGACCTAGGAGTTATGAACACTGAAGCTTTCTTT.